A selection of T cell receptor beta chains follows, all from one sample in a study of early T cells in non-severe SARS-CoV-2 infection. TCRdb recomputed calls from the 5' RACE reads with MiXCR, one row per CDR3 protein. The table shows about 27,000 distinct CDR3 sequences, with around 5% occurring only once. Sequenced material: whole blood. The receptors derive from an adult who was a healthcare worker with PCR-confirmed SARS-CoV-2 infection or an uninfected control (not recorded which). The CDR3 runs from the conserved cysteine through the conserved F or W. The D gene is left open where the match is weak. Clone size is not always given. Where it is, it says once, few, many or a class for expanded clones.

j_call clone_size d_call v_call cdr3_aa cdr3_nt
TRBJ1-2 many NA TRBV28 CASYDRTNYGYTF TGTGCCAGCTACGACAGGACTAACTATGGCTACACCTTC
TRBJ2-7 many NA TRBV25-1 CASTPTDSYEQYF TGTGCCAGCACACCGACAGATTCTTACGAGCAGTACTTC
TRBJ2-2 many NA TRBV10-3 CAISEGLGENTGELFF TGTGCCATCAGTGAAGGTTTAGGAGAGAACACCGGGGAGCTGTTTTTT
TRBJ1-2 many NA TRBV5-1 CASSGTQGPGYTF TGCGCCAGCAGCGGGACCCAGGGGCCCGGCTACACCTTC
TRBJ2-1 many TRBD2 TRBV11-2 CASGGQYHPGGRTSGTYNEQFF TGTGCCAGCGGAGGCCAATATCACCCGGGCGGGAGAACGTCGGGGACCTACAATGAGCAGTTCTTC
TRBJ1-4 NA NA TRBV12-3/TRBV12-4 CASSVYGQNEKLFF TGTGCCAGCAGTGTCTACGGGCAGAATGAAAAACTGTTTTTT
TRBJ1-3 NA NA TRBV7-2 CASSSTFGNTIYF TGTGCCAGCAGCTCTACGTTTGGAAACACCATATATTTT
TRBJ2-7 NA TRBD1 TRBV20-1 CSAFLRDRDEQYF TGCAGTGCTTTTCTGAGGGACAGGGACGAGCAGTACTTC
TRBJ2-7 few NA TRBV12-3/TRBV12-4 CASSIGGTYEQYF TGTGCCAGCAGCATCGGGGGAACCTACGAGCAGTACTTC
TRBJ2-7 few NA TRBV29-1 CSVEEADLGTYEQYF TGCAGCGTTGAAGAGGCGGACCTCGGGACGTACGAGCAGTACTTC
TRBJ2-7 many NA TRBV10-3 CAISLQGGEQYF TGTGCCATCAGTCTACAGGGCGGCGAGCAGTACTTC
TRBJ1-3 NA NA TRBV28 CASSAQGNTIYF TGTGCCAGCAGTGCCCAAGGAAACACCATATATTTT
TRBJ2-2 few NA TRBV5-1 CASLGPSNTGELFF TGCGCCAGCCTCGGGCCCTCGAACACCGGGGAGCTGTTTTTT
TRBJ2-7 many TRBD1 TRBV4-3 CASSQWSGQGYEQYF TGCGCCAGCAGCCAATGGTCGGGACAGGGGTACGAGCAGTACTTC
TRBJ2-7 many TRBD2 TRBV28 CASVLSPGTSGRTSSYEQYF TGTGCCAGCGTCCTCTCACCCGGGACTAGCGGGAGGACCTCCTCCTACGAGCAGTACTTC
TRBJ2-1 many NA TRBV7-2 CASSLALSSNEQFF TGTGCCAGCAGCTTAGCGCTGTCCAGCAATGAGCAGTTCTTC
TRBJ1-1 NA TRBD1 TRBV6-6 CAVGQVNTEAFF TGTGCCGTCGGACAGGTGAACACTGAAGCTTTCTTT
TRBJ2-7 many NA TRBV10-3 CAISDETLYEQYF TGTGCCATCAGCGACGAGACCCTCTACGAGCAGTACTTC
TRBJ1-2 many NA TRBV7-2 CASSSDRGPYGYTF TGTGCCAGCAGCTCAGACAGAGGACCCTATGGCTACACCTTC
TRBJ2-7 few NA TRBV28 CASRSSYEQYF TGTGCCAGTCGGAGCTCCTACGAGCAGTACTTC
TRBJ2-3 few NA TRBV18 CASSPRQTDTQYF TGTGCCAGCTCACCGAGGCAGACAGATACGCAGTATTTT
TRBJ1-2 NA NA TRBV20-1 CSARDPLDYGYTF TGCAGTGCTCGCGACCCTTTGGACTATGGCTACACCTTC
TRBJ1-5 few NA TRBV24-1 CATSVGDQPQHF TGTGCCACCAGTGTAGGGGATCAGCCCCAGCATTTT
TRBJ1-2 many NA TRBV12-3/TRBV12-4 CASRPGVFNYGYTF TGTGCCAGCAGACCAGGGGTTTTTAACTATGGCTACACCTTC
TRBJ2-3 NA NA TRBV6-6 CASSTVQRTDTQYF TGTGCCAGCAGTACCGTACAGCGTACAGATACGCAGTATTTT
TRBJ2-2 NA NA TRBV28 CASILSGAGELFF TGTGCCAGCATCCTGTCGGGAGCTGGGGAGCTGTTTTTT
TRBJ1-5 many TRBD1 TRBV9 CASSAGTGAGQPQHF TGTGCCAGCAGCGCCGGGACAGGGGCGGGTCAGCCCCAGCATTTT
TRBJ2-2 few TRBD2 TRBV5-5 CASRLAGGFANTGELFF TGTGCCAGCAGGCTAGCGGGGGGTTTCGCGAACACCGGGGAGCTGTTTTTT
TRBJ2-7 NA NA TRBV20-1 CSARDGQTFYEQYF TGCAGTGCTAGAGACGGACAGACCTTCTACGAGCAGTACTTC